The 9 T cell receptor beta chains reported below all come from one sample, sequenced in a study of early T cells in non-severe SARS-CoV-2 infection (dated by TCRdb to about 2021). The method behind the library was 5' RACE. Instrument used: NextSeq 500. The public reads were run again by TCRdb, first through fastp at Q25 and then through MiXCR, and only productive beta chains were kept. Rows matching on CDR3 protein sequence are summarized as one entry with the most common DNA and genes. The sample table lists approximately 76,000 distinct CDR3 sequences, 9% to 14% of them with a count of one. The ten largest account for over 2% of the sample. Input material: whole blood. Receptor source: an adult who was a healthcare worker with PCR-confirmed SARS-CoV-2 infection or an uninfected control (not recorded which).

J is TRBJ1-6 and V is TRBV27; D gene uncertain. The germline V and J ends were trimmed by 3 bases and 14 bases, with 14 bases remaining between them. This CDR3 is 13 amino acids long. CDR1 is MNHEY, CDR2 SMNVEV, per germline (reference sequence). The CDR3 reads CASSFEVSKALHF. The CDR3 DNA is TGTGCCAGCAGTTTCGAAGTATCGAAGGCCCTCCACTTT.

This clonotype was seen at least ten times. The CDR3, as DNA: TGCGCCAGCAGCTTTTCAGGACGGGTCCAAGAGACCCAGTACTTC. Translation gives CASSFSGRVQETQYF. The chain links TRBV5-1 to TRBJ2-5; D is undetermined. Germline CDR1 is SGHRS and CDR2 is YFSETQ. The CDR3 covers 15 residues. V lost 2 bases, J lost 1 base, and 12 bases lay in between. Together with reference TRBV5-1 and TRBJ2-5, the CDR3 gives the full variable domain: KAGVTQTPRYLIKTRGQQVTLSCSPISGHRSVSWYQQTPGQGLQFLFEYFSETQRNKGNFPGRFSGRQFSNSRSEMNVSTLELGDSALYLCASSFSGRVQETQYFGPGTRLLVL.

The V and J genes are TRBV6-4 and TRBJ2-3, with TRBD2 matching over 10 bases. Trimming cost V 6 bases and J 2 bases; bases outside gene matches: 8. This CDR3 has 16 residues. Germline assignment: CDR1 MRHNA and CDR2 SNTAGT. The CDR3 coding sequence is TGTGCCAGCAGGGAGGCTAGCGGGGGATCCACAGATACGCAGTATTTT. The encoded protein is CASREASGGSTDTQYF.

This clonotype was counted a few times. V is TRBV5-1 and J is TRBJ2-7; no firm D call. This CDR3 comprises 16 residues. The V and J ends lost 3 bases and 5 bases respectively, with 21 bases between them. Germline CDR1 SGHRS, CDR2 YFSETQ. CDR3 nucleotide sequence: TGCGCCAGCAGCTCCACCGCATTATCCGGACCCCACGAGCAGTACTTC. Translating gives CASSSTALSGPHEQYF.

CDR3 protein: CASSFRDSKNEQFF. For the CDR3, the DNA is TGCGCCAGCAGCTTTCGGGACAGCAAAAATGAGCAGTTCTTC. The gene calls are TRBV5-1 and TRBJ2-1, with 7 nucleotides matching TRBD1. The CDR3 has 14 residues. Germline V gene data show CDR1 as SGHRS and CDR2 as YFSETQ. V trimming: 2 bases; J trimming: 7 bases; junction bases outside the gene matches: 6. The variable domain in full, with the rest retrieved from reference TRBV5-1 and TRBJ2-1, is KAGVTQTPRYLIKTRGQQVTLSCSPISGHRSVSWYQQTPGQGLQFLFEYFSETQRNKGNFPGRFSGRQFSNSRSEMNVSTLELGDSALYLCASSFRDSKNEQFFGPGTRLTVL.

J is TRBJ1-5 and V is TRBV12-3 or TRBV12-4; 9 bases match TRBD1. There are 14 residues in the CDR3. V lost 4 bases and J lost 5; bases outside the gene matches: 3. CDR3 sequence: CASSSRDRDQPQHF. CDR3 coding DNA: TGTGCCAGCAGTTCCCGGGACAGGGATCAGCCCCAGCATTTT.

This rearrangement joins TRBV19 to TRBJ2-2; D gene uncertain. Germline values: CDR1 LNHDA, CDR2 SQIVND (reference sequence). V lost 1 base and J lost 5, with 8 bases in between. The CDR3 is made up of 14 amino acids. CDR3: CASSIGSGTGELFF. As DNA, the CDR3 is TGTGCCAGTAGTATAGGCTCAGGAACCGGGGAGCTGTTTTTT.

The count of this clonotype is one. This chain's CDR3 is CASSLDGTSGGETQYF. The CDR3 DNA follows: TGCGCCAGCAGCCTGGACGGGACTAGCGGAGGAGAGACCCAGTACTTC. The chain carries TRBV5-1 and TRBJ2-5; 11 nucleotides match TRBD2. The CDR3 has 16 amino acids. V dropped 4 bases and J dropped 4; count of bases not matched to a gene: 9. Per germline, CDR1 SGHRS and CDR2 YFSETQ.

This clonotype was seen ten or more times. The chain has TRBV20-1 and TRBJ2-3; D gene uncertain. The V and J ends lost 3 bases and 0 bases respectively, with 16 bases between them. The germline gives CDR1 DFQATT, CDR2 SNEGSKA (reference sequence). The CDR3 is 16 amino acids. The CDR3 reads CSASLPRSPSTDTQYF. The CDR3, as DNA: TGCAGTGCTAGTCTTCCTAGATCGCCTAGCACAGATACGCAGTATTTT.